Following are 17 T cell receptor beta chains from one sample sequenced in a study of blood T cell repertoires in COVID-19. Clones were sequenced by immunoSEQ multiplex PCR, and TCRdb holds only the in-frame ones, with some missing. The data contain 200,000 to 250,000 clones, about nine tenths of them singletons. The sequencing sample was made of peripheral blood. The receptors stem from a man older than 75 with acute or convalescent COVID-19.

This chain uses TRBV6-5 with TRBJ1-1; D is ambiguous. The CDR3 spans 13 residues. The ends were cut back, 5 bases at V and 2 bases at J, with 9 bases in the middle. Germline V gene sequence: CDR1 MNHEY, CDR2 SVGAGI. Here the CDR3 reads CASSMTGNTEAFF. The CDR3 DNA reads as TGTGCCAGCAGTATGACGGGTAACACTGAAGCTTTCTTT.

The rearrangement joins TRBV5-6 to TRBJ1-5; D is ambiguous. CDR3 length: 13 amino acids. Germline V gene data show CDR1 as SGHDT and CDR2 as YYEEEE. The V and J ends lost 4 bases and 6 bases respectively, with 11 bases between them. The CDR3 DNA follows: TGTGCCAGCAGCGGAGGGTATTCTCAGCCCCAGCATTTT. It encodes CASSGGYSQPQHF.

V is TRBV4-3 and J is TRBJ2-1, with 9 nucleotides matching TRBD2. Per the germline V gene, CDR1 is LGHNA and CDR2 is YSLEER. J lost 1 base, V lost 1 base, and 11 bases had no gene match. This CDR3 comprises 19 residues. The CDR3 loop is CASSQVDGREGWSYNEQFF. CDR3 bases: TGCGCCAGCAGCCAAGTTGATGGGCGGGAGGGGTGGTCCTACAATGAGCAGTTCTTC.

This clone has more than one count but fewer than ten. The chain combines TRBV7-6 with TRBJ2-3; D perhaps matches TRBD2 (6 bases). CDR3 size: 12 residues. Germline V gene sequence: CDR1 SGHVS, CDR2 FNYEAQ. Trimming stripped 8 bases from V and 9 bases from J, with 15 bases between. The CDR3, as DNA: TGTGCCAGCGCGAACCCCGCGGGAACGCAGTATTTT. Amino acid sequence: CASANPAGTQYF.

The J gene is TRBJ2-5, the V gene TRBV28; TRBD1 matches at 8 bases. The V gene's germline CDR1 is MDHEN and CDR2 SYDVKM. This CDR3 has 12 amino acids. V dropped 2 bases and J dropped 10; count of bases not matched to a gene: 3. In DNA, the CDR3 is TGTGCCAGCAGTTTACGAACAGGGGGCCAGTACTTC. Translating gives CASSLRTGGQYF.

This rearrangement joins TRBV7-7 to TRBJ2-2; D unresolved. Germline CDR1 SSHAT, CDR2 FNYEAQ (reference sequence). Trimming stripped 5 bases from V and 5 bases from J, with 9 bases between. CDR3 size: 13 residues. The chain's CDR3 is CASSTSETGELFF. The CDR3 DNA is TGTGCCAGCAGCACAAGTGAAACCGGGGAGCTGTTTTTT.

This clone was seen just once. CDR3 nucleotide sequence: TGTGCCAGCAGGGGACTAGCGGGAGGCCGGGAGGGAGAGACCCAGTACTTC. Its protein product is CASRGLAGGREGETQYF. The chain combines TRBV27 with TRBJ2-5, with 15 bases identical to TRBD2. V shed 6 bases and J 4 bases; nucleotides not matched to a gene: 9. The CDR3 is made up of 17 amino acids. Germline V gene data show CDR1 as MNHEY and CDR2 as SMNVEV (reference sequence).

V gene TRBV23-1 combines with J gene TRBJ2-7; the D gene is possibly TRBD2 (6 bases). TRBV23-1 is designated an ORF whose function remains uncertain. The V gene lost 1 base and the J gene lost 4 bases, with 14 bases spanning the gap. This CDR3 contains 15 residues. The CDR3 loop is CASSQWPGVGYEQYV. The CDR3 DNA sequence: TGCGCCAGCAGTCAATGGCCGGGAGTGGGGTACGAGCAGTACGTC.

The genes are TRBV5-1 and TRBJ2-1; weak D call: TRBD2 (5 bases). Trimming took off 5 bases at V and 0 bases at J, with 15 bases between the two ends. Germline-derived CDR1 and CDR2 are SGHRS and YFSETQ. The CDR3 has 16 amino acids. CDR3 residues: CASSPIGGSSYNEQFF. DNA for the CDR3: TGCGCCAGCAGTCCTATAGGAGGCAGCTCCTACAATGAGCAGTTCTTC. The complete variable domain, with remaining parts taken from reference TRBV5-1 and TRBJ2-1, reads KAGVTQTPRYLIKTRGQQVTLSCSPISGHRSVSWYQQTPGQGLQFLFEYFSETQRNKGNFPGRFSGRQFSNSRSEMNVSTLELGDSALYLCASSPIGGSSYNEQFFGPGTRLTVL.

This sequence joins TRBV12-3 or TRBV12-4 and TRBJ2-1; D gene unclear. Trimming shortened V by 5 bases and J by 4 bases, and 9 bases separated the two germline ends. The CDR3 contains 13 residues. CDR3 DNA: TGTGCCAGCAGTCCACAGCTTTACAATGAGCAGTTCTTC. This encodes CASSPQLYNEQFF.

This clone came up once. The V gene is TRBV10-3, the J gene TRBJ1-2; 8 bases line up with TRBD1. CDR1 and CDR2 from the germline V gene are ENHRY and SYGVKD. This CDR3 comprises 14 residues. Trimming cost V 8 bases and J 3 bases; bases outside gene matches: 8. In DNA form, the CDR3 reads TGTGCCATCTCCCGGACAGGGAACCACTATGGCTACACCTTC. This encodes CAISRTGNHYGYTF.

This chain joins TRBV6-6 and TRBJ2-7, with D maybe TRBD2 (6 bases). Germline CDR1 reads MNHNY; CDR2 reads SVGAGI (reference sequence). The CDR3 spans 14 residues. V shed 6 bases and J shed 2 bases, with 14 bases lying between them. The chain's CDR3 is CASSYLGSTYEQYF. CDR3 sequence (DNA): TGTGCCAGCAGCTATCTCGGGAGTACCTACGAGCAGTACTTC.

The chain links TRBV27 to TRBJ2-1; 8 bases match TRBD1. With V trimmed by 5 bases and J by 3 bases, 9 bases remained unmatched. CDR1 is MNHEY, CDR2 SMNVEV, per germline (reference sequence). This CDR3 is built from 16 residues. DNA of the CDR3: TGTGCCAGCAGTCTCGACCGGGACAGGCACTACAATGAGCAGTTCTTC. It encodes CASSLDRDRHYNEQFF.

Concerning this clone itself: Germline is not matched at one junction end, which may reflect a read error. This chain links TRBV18 with TRBJ2-6, with D possibly being TRBD1 (6 bases). Germline values: CDR1 KGHSH, CDR2 LQKENI. This CDR3 region has 17 residues. The CDR3 DNA reads TGTGCCAGCTCACCACCGTTACAGGGCTCTGGGACCAACGTCCTGACTTTC. Amino acid sequence: CASSPPLQGSGTNVLTF.

The V and J genes are TRBV20-1 and TRBJ2-5, with 8 bases lining up with TRBD2. V lost 4 bases and J lost 0; bases outside the gene matches: 7. The CDR3 consists of 15 residues. Germline V gives CDR1 DFQATT, CDR2 SNEGSKA (reference sequence). The CDR3, as DNA: TGCAGTGCTACTGAGGGTAGCGGGGACCAAGAGACCCAGTACTTC. Its translation: CSATEGSGDQETQYF.

The chain combines TRBV19 with TRBJ2-1; 11 bases line up with TRBD2. J gave up 7 bases and V 3 bases, and 5 bases lay outside the gene matches. This CDR3 comprises 15 residues. Germline CDR1 reads LNHDA; CDR2 reads SQIVND (reference sequence). The CDR3 sequence is CASSILAGGGNEQFF. The CDR3 nucleotides are TGTGCCAGTAGTATTCTAGCGGGAGGCGGTAATGAGCAGTTCTTC. The full variable domain, its missing parts supplied by reference TRBV19 and TRBJ2-1, is DGGITQSPKYLFRKEGQNVTLSCEQNLNHDAMYWYRQDPGQGLRLIYYSQIVNDFQKGDIAEGYSVSREKKESFPLTVTSAQKNPTAFYLCASSILAGGGNEQFFGPGTRLTVL.

The chain recombines TRBV7-6 with TRBJ1-5; TRBD1 matches 9 bases. The length of the CDR3 is 19 residues. The germline CDR1 and CDR2 sequences are SGHVS and FNYEAQ. V was pared by 5 bases and J by 0 bases, with 14 bases of the junction left unmatched. The CDR3: CASSPGRGTGTYSNQPQHF. The CDR3 bases are TGTGCCAGCAGCCCGGGCCGGGGGACAGGGACATATAGCAATCAGCCCCAGCATTTT.